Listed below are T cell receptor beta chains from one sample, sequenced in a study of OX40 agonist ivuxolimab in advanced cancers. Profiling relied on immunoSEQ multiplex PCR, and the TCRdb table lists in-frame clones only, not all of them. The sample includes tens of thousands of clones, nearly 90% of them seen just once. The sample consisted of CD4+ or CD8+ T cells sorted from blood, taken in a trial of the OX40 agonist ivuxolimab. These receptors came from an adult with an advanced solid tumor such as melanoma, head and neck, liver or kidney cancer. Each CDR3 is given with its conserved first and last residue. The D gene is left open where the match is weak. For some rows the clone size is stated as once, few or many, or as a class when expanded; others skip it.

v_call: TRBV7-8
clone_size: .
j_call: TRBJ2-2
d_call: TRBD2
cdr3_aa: CASSLLTSRFTNTGELFF
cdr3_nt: TGTGCCAGCAGCTTATTGACTAGCAGATTTACGAACACCGGGGAGCTGTTTTTT

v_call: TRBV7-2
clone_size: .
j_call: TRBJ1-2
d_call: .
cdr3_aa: CASSLETPIRNYGYTF
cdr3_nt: TGTGCCAGCAGCTTAGAGACCCCAATCCGCAACTATGGCTACACCTTC

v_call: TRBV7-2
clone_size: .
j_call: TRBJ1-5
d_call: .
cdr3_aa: CASSLVVRANQPQHF
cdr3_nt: TGTGCCAGCAGCTTAGTAGTTAGAGCGAATCAGCCCCAGCATTTT

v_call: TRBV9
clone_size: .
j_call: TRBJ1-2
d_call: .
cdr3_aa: CASSVEAGEYGYTF
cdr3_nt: TGTGCCAGCAGCGTAGAGGCAGGCGAATATGGCTACACCTTC

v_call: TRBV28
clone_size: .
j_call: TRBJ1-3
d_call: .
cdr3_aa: CASSSISDILSGNTIYF
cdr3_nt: TGTGCCAGCAGTTCAATCTCGGACATCCTCTCTGGAAACACCATATATTTT

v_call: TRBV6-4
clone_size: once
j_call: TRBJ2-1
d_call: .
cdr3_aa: CASSGEGGTNEQFF
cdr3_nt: TGTGCCAGCAGTGGGGAGGGGGGGACGAATGAGCAGTTCTTC

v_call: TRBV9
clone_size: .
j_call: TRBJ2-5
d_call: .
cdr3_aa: CASSVEEGNERETQYF
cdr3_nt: TGTGCCAGCAGCGTAGAGGAGGGGAACGAACGGGAGACCCAGTACTTC

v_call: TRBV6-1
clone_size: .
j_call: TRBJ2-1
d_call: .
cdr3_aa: CASSVVFDNEQFF
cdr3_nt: TGTGCCAGCAGTGTCGTGTTCGACAATGAGCAGTTCTTC

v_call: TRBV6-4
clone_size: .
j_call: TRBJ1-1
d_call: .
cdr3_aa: CASSVREGYKAFF
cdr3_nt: TGTGCCAGCAGTGTACGAGAAGGGTATAAAGCTTTCTTT

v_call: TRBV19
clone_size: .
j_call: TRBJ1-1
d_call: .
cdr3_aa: CASSSDVSNTEAFF
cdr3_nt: TGTGCCAGTAGTTCGGACGTATCGAACACTGAAGCTTTCTTT

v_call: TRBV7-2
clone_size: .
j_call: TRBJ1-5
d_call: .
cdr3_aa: CASSLQQGMDQPQHF
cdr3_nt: TGTGCCAGCAGCTTACAGCAGGGGATGGATCAGCCCCAGCATTTT

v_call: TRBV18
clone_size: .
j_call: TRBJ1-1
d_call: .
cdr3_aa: CASSPLSGKLNTEAFF
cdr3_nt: TGTGCCAGCTCACCACTTTCGGGGAAGCTGAACACTGAAGCTTTCTTT

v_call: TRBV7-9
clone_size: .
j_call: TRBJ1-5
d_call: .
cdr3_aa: CASSSTGPQGPQHF
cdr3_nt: TGTGCCAGCAGCTCGACAGGCCCCCAGGGGCCCCAGCATTTT

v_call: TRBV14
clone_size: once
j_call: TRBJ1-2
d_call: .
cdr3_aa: CASSQGYGYTF
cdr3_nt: TGTGCCAGCAGCCAGGGGTATGGCTACACCTTC

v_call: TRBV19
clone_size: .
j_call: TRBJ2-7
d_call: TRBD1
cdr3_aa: CASSIGQGQVNHEQYF
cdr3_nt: TGTGCCAGTAGTATAGGACAGGGACAGGTGAACCACGAGCAGTACTTC

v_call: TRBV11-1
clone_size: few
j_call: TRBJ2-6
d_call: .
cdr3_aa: CASSFSGANVLTF
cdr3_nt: TGTGCCAGCAGCTTTTCTGGGGCCAACGTCCTGACTTTC

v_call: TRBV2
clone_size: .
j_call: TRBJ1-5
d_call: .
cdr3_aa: CASSVGGGNQPQHF
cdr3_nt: TGTGCCAGCAGTGTTGGGGGTGGGAATCAGCCCCAGCATTTT

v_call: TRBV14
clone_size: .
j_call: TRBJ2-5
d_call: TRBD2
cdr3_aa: CASSRGLAGRETQYF
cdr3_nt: TGTGCCAGCAGCCGGGGACTAGCGGGAAGGGAGACCCAGTACTTC

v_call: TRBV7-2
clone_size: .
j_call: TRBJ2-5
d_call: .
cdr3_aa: CASSAGETQYF
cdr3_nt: TGTGCCAGCAGCGCCGGAGAGACCCAGTACTTC

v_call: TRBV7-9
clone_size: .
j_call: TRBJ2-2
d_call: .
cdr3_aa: CASSLGTSQPAGELFF
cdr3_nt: TGTGCCAGCAGCTTAGGAACATCCCAGCCCGCCGGGGAGCTGTTTTTT

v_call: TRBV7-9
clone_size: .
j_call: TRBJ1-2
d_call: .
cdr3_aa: CASSPGNNYGYTF
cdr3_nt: TGTGCCAGCAGCCCAGGCAATAACTATGGCTACACCTTC

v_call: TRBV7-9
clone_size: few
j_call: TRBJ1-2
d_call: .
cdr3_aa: CASSLEQNYGYTF
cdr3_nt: TGTGCCAGCAGCTTGGAACAGAACTATGGCTACACCTTC

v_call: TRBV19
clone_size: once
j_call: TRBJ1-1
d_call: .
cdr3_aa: CASTIAGVPNTEAFF
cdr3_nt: TGTGCCAGTACTATTGCCGGGGTCCCGAACACTGAAGCTTTCTTT

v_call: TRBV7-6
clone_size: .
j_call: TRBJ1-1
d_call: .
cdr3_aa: CASSLHPNTEAFF
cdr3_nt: TGTGCCAGCAGCCTACACCCGAACACTGAAGCTTTCTTT

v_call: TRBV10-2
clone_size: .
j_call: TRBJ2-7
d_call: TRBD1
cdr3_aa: CASSESRQGAVEQYF
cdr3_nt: TGCGCCAGCAGTGAGTCGAGGCAGGGGGCGGTCGAGCAGTACTTC

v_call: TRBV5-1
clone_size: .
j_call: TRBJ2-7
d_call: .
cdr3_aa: CASSLETDEQYF
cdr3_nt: TGCGCCAGCAGCTTGGAGACAGACGAGCAGTACTTC

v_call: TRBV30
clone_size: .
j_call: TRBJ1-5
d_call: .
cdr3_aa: CAWSVYYGGQPQHF
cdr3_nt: TGTGCCTGGAGTGTATATTACGGGGGGCAGCCCCAGCATTTT

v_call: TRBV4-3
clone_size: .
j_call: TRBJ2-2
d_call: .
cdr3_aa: CASSRKLLGSSRELFF
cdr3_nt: TGCGCCAGCAGCCGCAAGCTACTCGGGAGTTCGAGGGAGCTGTTTTTT

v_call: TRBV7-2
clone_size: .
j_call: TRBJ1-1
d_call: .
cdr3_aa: CASSFGRANTEAFF
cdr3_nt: TGTGCCAGCAGCTTCGGCAGAGCGAACACTGAAGCTTTCTTT